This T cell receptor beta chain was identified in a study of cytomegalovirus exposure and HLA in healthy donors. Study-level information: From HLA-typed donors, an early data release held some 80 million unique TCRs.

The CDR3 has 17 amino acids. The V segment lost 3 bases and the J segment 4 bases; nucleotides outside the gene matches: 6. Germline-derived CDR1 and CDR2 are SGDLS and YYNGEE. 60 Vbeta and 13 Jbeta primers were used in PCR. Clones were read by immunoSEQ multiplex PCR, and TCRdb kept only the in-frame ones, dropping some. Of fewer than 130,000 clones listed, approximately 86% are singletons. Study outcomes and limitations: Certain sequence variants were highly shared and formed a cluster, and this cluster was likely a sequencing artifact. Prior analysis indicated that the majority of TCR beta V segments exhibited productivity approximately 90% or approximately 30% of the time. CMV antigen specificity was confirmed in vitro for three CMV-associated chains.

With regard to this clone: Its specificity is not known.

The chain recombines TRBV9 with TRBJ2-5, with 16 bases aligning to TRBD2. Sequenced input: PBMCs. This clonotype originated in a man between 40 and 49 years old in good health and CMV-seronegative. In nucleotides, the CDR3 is TGTGCCAGCAGCGATGGGACTAGCGGGGGGGCCTCAGAGACCCAGTACTTC. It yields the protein CASSDGTSGGASETQYF.